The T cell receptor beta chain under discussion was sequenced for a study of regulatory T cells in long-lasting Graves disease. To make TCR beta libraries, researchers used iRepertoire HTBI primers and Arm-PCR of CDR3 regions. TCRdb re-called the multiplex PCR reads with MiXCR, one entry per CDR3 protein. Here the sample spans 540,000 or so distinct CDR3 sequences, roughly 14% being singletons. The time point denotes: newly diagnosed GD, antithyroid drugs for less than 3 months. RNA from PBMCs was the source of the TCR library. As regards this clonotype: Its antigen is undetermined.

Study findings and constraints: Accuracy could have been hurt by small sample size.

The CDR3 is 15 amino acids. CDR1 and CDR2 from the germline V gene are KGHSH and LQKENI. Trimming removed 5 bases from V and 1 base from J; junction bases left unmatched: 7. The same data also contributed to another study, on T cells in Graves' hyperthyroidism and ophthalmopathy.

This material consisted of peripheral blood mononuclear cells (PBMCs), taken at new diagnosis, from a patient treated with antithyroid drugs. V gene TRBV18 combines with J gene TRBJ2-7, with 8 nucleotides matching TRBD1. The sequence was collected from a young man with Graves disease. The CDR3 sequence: CASSDLDRVSYEQYF. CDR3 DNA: TGTGCCAGCTCAGACCTGGACAGGGTTTCCTACGAGCAGTACTTC.